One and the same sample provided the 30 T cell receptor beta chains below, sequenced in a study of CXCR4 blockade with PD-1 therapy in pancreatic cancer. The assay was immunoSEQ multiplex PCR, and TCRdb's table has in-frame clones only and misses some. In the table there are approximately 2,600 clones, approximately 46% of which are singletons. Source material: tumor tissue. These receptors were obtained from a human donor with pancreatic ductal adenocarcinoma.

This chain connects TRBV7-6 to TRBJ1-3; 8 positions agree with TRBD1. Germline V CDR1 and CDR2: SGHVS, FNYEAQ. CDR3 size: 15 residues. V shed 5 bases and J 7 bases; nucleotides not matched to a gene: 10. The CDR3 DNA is TGTGCCAGCAGCCCAACACGGACAGGGCCCAACACCATATATTTT. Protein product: CASSPTRTGPNTIYF.

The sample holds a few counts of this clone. CDR3 bases: TGTGCCAGCAGTGAGCGGTACGGAAGCTATGGCTACACCTTC. Translation gives CASSERYGSYGYTF. V is TRBV9 and J is TRBJ1-2; D is undetermined. With 5 bases removed from V and 4 bases from J, the gap between germline ends came to 15 bases. CDR1 and CDR2 (germline): SGDLS, YYNGEE. There are 14 residues in the CDR3.

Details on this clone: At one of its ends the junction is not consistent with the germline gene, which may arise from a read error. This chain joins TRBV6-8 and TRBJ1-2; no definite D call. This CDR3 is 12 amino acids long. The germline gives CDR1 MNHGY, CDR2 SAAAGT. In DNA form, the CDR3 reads TGTGCCATCAGTCCAGCCACCGGTGGCTACACCTTC. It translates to CAISPATGGYTF.

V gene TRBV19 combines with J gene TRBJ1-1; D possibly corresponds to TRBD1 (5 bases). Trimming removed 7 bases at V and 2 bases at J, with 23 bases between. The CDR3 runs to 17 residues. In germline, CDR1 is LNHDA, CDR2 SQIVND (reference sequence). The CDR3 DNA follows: TGTGCCAGTACCACCCAGACGGGACGGCCTACTAACACTGAAGCTTTCTTT. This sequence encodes CASTTQTGRPTNTEAFF. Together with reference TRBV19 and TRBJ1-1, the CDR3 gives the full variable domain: DGGITQSPKYLFRKEGQNVTLSCEQNLNHDAMYWYRQDPGQGLRLIYYSQIVNDFQKGDIAEGYSVSREKKESFPLTVTSAQKNPTAFYLCASTTQTGRPTNTEAFFGQGTRLTVV.

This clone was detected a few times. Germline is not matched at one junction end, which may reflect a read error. The CDR3 spells CVSRFSGGAGEETQYF. The CDR3 coding sequence is TGTGTCAGCAGGTTTAGCGGGGGGGCAGGAGAAGAGACCCAGTACTTC. The chain couples TRBV6-8 to TRBJ2-5; 11 bases are a match to TRBD2. This CDR3 is built from 16 residues. The V gene's germline CDR1 is MNHGY and CDR2 SAAAGT.

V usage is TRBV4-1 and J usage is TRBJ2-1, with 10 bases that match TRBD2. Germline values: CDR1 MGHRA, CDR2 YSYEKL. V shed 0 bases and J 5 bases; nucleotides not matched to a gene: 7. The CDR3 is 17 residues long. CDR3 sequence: CASSQDLASGGHNEQFF. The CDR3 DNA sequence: TGCGCCAGCAGCCAAGATCTGGCTAGCGGGGGACACAATGAGCAGTTCTTC.

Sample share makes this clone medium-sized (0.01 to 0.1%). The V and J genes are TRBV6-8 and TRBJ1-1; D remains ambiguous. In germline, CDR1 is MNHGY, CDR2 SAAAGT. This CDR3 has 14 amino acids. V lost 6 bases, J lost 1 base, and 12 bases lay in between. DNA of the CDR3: TGTGCCAGCAGGCCCGGTTGGGGGAACACTGAAGCTTTCTTT. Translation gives CASRPGWGNTEAFF.

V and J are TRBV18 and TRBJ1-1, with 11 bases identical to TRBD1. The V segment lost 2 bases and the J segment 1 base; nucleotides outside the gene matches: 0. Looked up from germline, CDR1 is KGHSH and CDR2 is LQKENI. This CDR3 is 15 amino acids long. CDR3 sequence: CASSPGTGGNTEAFF. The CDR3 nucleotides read TGTGCCAGCTCACCAGGGACAGGGGGGAACACTGAAGCTTTCTTT. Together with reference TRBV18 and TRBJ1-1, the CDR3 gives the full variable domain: NAGVMQNPRHLVRRRGQEARLRCSPMKGHSHVYWYRQLPEEGLKFMVYLQKENIIDESGMPKERFSAEFPKEGPSILRIQQVVRGDSAAYFCASSPGTGGNTEAFFGQGTRLTVV.

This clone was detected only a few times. CDR3 protein: CAWSTSSSYNEQFF. CDR3 coding DNA: TGTGCCTGGAGCACAAGTAGCTCCTACAATGAGCAGTTCTTC. The chain recombines TRBV30 with TRBJ2-1; D is ambiguous. V lost 3 bases and J lost 0, with 9 bases in between. Germline V CDR1 and CDR2: GTSNPN, SVGIG (reference sequence). There are 14 residues in the CDR3.

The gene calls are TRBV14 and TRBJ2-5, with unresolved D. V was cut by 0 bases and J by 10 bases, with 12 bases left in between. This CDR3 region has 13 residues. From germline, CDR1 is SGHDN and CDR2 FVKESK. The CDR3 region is CASSQEFTRGQYF. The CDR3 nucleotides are TGTGCCAGCAGCCAAGAATTCACTCGAGGCCAGTACTTC.

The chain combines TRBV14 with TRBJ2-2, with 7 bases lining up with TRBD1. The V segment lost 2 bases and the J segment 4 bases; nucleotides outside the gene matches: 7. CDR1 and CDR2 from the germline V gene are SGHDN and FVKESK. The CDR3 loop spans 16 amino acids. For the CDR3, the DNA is TGTGCCAGCAGCCAACGCCGACAGGGAAGCACCGGGGAGCTGTTTTTT. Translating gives CASSQRRQGSTGELFF. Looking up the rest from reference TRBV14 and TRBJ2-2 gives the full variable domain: EAGVTQFPSHSVIEKGQTVTLRCDPISGHDNLYWYRRVMGKEIKFLLHFVKESKQDESGMPNNRFLAERTGGTYSTLKVQPAELEDSGVYFCASSQRRQGSTGELFFGEGSRLTVL.

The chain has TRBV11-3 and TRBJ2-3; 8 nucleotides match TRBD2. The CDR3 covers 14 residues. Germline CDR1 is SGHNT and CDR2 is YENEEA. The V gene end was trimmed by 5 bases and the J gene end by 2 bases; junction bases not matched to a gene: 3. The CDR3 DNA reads TGTGCCAGCAGCCCCGGGGGGGACACAGATACGCAGTATTTT. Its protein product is CASSPGGDTDTQYF.

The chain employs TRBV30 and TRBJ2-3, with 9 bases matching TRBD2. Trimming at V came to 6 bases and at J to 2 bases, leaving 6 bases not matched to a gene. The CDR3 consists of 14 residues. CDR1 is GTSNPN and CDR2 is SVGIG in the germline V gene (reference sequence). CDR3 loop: CACETSGNTDTQYF. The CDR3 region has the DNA TGTGCCTGCGAGACTAGCGGAAACACAGATACGCAGTATTTT. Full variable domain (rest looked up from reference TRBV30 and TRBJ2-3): SQTIHQWPATLVQPVGSPLSLECTVEGTSNPNLYWYRQAAGRGLQLLFYSVGIGQISSEVPQNLSASRPQDRQFILSSKKLLLSDSGFYLCACETSGNTDTQYFGPGTRLTVL.

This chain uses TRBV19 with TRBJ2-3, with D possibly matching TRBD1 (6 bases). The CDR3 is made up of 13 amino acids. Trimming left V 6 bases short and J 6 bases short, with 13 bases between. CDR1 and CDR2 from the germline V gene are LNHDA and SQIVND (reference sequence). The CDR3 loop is CASSGTGYDTQYF. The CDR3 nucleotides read TGTGCCAGTAGCGGAACAGGGTACGATACGCAGTATTTT.

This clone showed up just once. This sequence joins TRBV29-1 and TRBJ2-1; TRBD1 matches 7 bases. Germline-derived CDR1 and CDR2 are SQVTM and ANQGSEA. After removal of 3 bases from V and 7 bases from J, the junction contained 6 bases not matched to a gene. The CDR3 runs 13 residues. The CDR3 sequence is CSVDMGQRNEQFF. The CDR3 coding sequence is TGCAGCGTTGATATGGGACAGCGGAATGAGCAGTTCTTC.

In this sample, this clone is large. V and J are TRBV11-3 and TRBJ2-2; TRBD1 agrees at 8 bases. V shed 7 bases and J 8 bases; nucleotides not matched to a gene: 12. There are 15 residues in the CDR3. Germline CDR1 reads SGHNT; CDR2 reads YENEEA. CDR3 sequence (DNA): TGTGCCAGCACCCCCAATCAGGGGGCGATTGGGGAGCTGTTTTTT. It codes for CASTPNQGAIGELFF.

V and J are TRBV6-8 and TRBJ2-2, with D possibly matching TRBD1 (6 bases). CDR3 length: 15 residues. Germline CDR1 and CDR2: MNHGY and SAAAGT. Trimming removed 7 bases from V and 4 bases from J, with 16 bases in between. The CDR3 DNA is TGTGCCAGCACCTTATCAGGGGCCGTCACCGGGGAGCTGTTTTTT. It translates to CASTLSGAVTGELFF.

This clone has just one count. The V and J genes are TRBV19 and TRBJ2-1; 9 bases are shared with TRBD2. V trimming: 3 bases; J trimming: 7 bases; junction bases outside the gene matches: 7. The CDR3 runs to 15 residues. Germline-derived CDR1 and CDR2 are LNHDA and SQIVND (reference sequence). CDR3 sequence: CASSMSRGGQNEQFF. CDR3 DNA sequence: TGTGCCAGTAGTATGTCGCGGGGGGGCCAGAATGAGCAGTTCTTC.

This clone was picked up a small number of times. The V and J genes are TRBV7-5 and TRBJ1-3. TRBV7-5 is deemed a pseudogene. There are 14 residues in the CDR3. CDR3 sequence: CASSWEGSGNTIYF. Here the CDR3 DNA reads TGTGCCAGCAGCTGGGAGGGCTCTGGAAACACCATATATTTT.

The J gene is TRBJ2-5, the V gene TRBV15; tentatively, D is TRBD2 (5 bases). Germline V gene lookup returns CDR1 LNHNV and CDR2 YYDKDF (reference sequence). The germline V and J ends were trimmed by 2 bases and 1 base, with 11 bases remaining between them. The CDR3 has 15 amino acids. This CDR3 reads CATSRNSGRQETQYF. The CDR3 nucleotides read TGTGCCACCAGCAGAAACAGCGGACGCCAAGAGACCCAGTACTTC.

The CDR3 DNA follows: TGCGCCAGCAGCTTGGGACAAACGAACACTGAAGCTTTCTTT. This gives the protein CASSLGQTNTEAFF. This chain connects TRBV5-1 to TRBJ1-1, with D unclear. Trimming pared 0 bases from V and 1 base from J, leaving 7 bases between. The germline CDR1 and CDR2 sequences are SGHRS and YFSETQ. This CDR3 is built from 14 residues.

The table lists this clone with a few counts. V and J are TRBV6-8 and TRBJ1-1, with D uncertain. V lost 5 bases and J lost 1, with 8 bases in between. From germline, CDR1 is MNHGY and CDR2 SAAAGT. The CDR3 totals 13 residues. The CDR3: CASSPRQNTEAFF. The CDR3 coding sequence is TGTGCCAGCAGTCCCAGGCAGAACACTGAAGCTTTCTTT.

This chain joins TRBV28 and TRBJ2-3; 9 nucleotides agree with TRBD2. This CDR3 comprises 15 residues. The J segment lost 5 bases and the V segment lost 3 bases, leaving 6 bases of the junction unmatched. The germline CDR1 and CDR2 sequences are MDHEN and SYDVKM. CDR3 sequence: CASSFRRGGGDTQYF. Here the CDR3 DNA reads TGTGCCAGCAGTTTCCGGCGGGGGGGCGGAGATACGCAGTATTTT.

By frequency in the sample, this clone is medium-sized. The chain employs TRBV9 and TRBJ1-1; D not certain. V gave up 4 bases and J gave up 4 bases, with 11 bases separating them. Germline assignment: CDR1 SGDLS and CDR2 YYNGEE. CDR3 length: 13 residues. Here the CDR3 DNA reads TGTGCCAGCAGCTTTCGATCGGGCACTGAAGCTTTCTTT. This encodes CASSFRSGTEAFF.

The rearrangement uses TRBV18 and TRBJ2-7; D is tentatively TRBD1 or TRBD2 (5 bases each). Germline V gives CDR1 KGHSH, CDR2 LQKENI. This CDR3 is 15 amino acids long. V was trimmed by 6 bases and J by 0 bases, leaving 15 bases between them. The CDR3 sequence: CASSFGTESSYEQYF. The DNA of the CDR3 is TGTGCCAGCTCCTTCGGGACGGAGAGCTCCTACGAGCAGTACTTC.

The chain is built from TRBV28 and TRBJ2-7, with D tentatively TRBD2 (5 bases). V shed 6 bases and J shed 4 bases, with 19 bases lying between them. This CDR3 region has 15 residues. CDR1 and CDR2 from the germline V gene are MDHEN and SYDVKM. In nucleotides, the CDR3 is TGTGCCAGCAGCTCACCAAATTTTGGGAGATACGAGCAGTACTTC. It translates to CASSSPNFGRYEQYF.

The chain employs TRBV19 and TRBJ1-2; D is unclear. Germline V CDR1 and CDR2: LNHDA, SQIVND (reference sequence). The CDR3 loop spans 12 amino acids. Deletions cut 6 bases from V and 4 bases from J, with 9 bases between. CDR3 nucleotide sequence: TGTGCCAGTAGCGGACGGTTCTATGGCTACACCTTC. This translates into CASSGRFYGYTF.

In DNA form, the CDR3 reads TGTGCCAGCAGCGTATCCGGGACAGGGTACCACGAGCAGTACTTC. Protein sequence: CASSVSGTGYHEQYF. This chain joins TRBV9 and TRBJ2-7; 9 bases fit TRBD1. The CDR3 contains 15 residues. With 1 base clipped from V and 5 bases from J, the junction kept 7 bases outside the gene matches. Germline values: CDR1 SGDLS, CDR2 YYNGEE.

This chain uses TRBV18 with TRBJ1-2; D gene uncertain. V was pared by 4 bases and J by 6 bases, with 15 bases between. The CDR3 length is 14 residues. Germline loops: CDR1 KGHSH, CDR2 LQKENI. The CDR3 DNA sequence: TGTGCCAGCTCACGAATTGGTGGGGAGGATGGCTACACCTTC. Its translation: CASSRIGGEDGYTF.

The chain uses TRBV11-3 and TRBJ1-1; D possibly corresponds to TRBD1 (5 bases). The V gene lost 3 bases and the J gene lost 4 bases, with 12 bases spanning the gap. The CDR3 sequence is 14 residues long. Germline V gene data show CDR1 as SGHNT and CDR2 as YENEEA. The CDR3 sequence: CASSLIRGSTEAFF. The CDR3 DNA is TGTGCCAGCAGCTTGATTAGGGGTAGCACTGAAGCTTTCTTT.